The next 14 T cell receptor beta chains were all read from a single sample in a study of T-cell reconstitution after alpha-beta-depleted transplantation in children. The authors prepared the TCRbeta library with unique molecular identifiers. TCRdb called the PCR reads again in MiXCR, with one record for every CDR3 protein. Found here are hundreds of thousands of distinct CDR3 sequences, roughly a tenth of them singletons; the top ten hold 2%. The material sequenced was PBMCs, taken before TCRalphabeta/CD19-depleted stem cell transplant. These receptors all come from a child younger than 10 with inherited bone marrow failure, due to receive a stem cell transplant.

The rearrangement uses TRBV7-9 and TRBJ1-5; 10 positions match TRBD1. There are 17 residues in the CDR3. Unmatched junction bases numbered 9, after V lost 6 bases and J lost 1 base. Germline V gives CDR1 SEHNR, CDR2 FQNEAQ (reference sequence). The CDR3 region has the DNA TGTGCCAGCAGTTCTTTTTGGACAGGGGGGAGCAATCAGCCCCAGCATTTT. It is translated as CASSSFWTGGSNQPQHF.

This clonotype was seen at least ten times. The chain couples TRBV20-1 to TRBJ2-7; 7 bases are a match to TRBD2. The CDR3 loop spans 16 amino acids. J was trimmed by 7 bases and V by 0 bases; bases with no gene match: 15. In germline, CDR1 is DFQATT, CDR2 SNEGSKA (reference sequence). CDR3 amino acids: CSARDWEGHKIFEQYF. CDR3 nucleotide sequence: TGCAGTGCTAGAGATTGGGAGGGCCACAAAATTTTTGAGCAGTACTTC.

This clonotype appeared a few times. The gene calls are TRBV18 and TRBJ1-1; D gene uncertain. Trimming removed 1 base at V and 5 bases at J, with 14 bases between. This CDR3 comprises 15 residues. Germline V CDR1 and CDR2: KGHSH, LQKENI. The CDR3 is CASSPLGAIGTEAFF. The CDR3, as DNA: TGTGCCAGCTCACCACTCGGCGCGATAGGGACTGAAGCTTTCTTT. The variable domain in full, completed from reference TRBV18 and TRBJ1-1, reads NAGVMQNPRHLVRRRGQEARLRCSPMKGHSHVYWYRQLPEEGLKFMVYLQKENIIDESGMPKERFSAEFPKEGPSILRIQQVVRGDSAAYFCASSPLGAIGTEAFFGQGTRLTVV.

This clonotype showed up just a few times. The rearrangement links TRBV20-1 to TRBJ2-7, with D unresolved. Germline CDR1 reads DFQATT; CDR2 reads SNEGSKA (reference sequence). Trimming shortened V by 0 bases and J by 5 bases, and 11 bases separated the two germline ends. The CDR3 spans 13 residues. The DNA for the CDR3 is TGCAGTGCTAGAGATCAAGGGATCGACGAGCAGTACTTC. The encoded protein is CSARDQGIDEQYF.

There are many counts of this clonotype. The chain employs TRBV29-1 and TRBJ2-3; 11 bases fit TRBD1. Germline CDR1 reads SQVTM; CDR2 reads ANQGSEA. The CDR3 runs 13 residues. J lost 6 bases, V lost 4 bases, and 3 bases had no gene match. The CDR3 is CSVVRTGGDTQYF. The CDR3, as DNA: TGCAGCGTTGTCCGGACAGGGGGCGATACGCAGTATTTT.

This clonotype showed up many times. The chain employs TRBV12-3 or TRBV12-4 and TRBJ2-7; D may be TRBD1 or TRBD2 (5 bases each). The CDR3 spans 15 residues. V was clipped by 0 bases and J by 4 bases, with 13 bases between them. The DNA of the CDR3 is TGTGCCAGCAGTTTAGCGCAGGGACCTCATTACGAGCAGTACTTC. As protein: CASSLAQGPHYEQYF.

This clonotype was recorded at least ten times. The chain uses TRBV4-3 and TRBJ2-7; D may correspond to TRBD1 or TRBD2 (5 bases each). V shed 2 bases and J shed 0 bases, with 8 bases lying between them. Germline loops: CDR1 LGHNA, CDR2 YSLEER. The CDR3 totals 14 residues. This CDR3 reads CASSQRGLSYEQYF. The CDR3 DNA reads TGCGCCAGCAGCCAACGGGGCCTCTCCTACGAGCAGTACTTC.

This clonotype was counted many times. The chain has TRBV6-1 and TRBJ1-3, with unresolved D. This CDR3 comprises 14 residues. V lost 9 bases, J lost 0 bases, and 12 bases lay in between. Germline CDR1 and CDR2: MNHNS and SASEGT. CDR3 in DNA: TGTGCCAGAGGCAGACCCAACTCTGGAAACACCATATATTTT. This gives the protein CARGRPNSGNTIYF.

This clonotype was picked up many times. The chain joins TRBV27 to TRBJ2-5; 9 nucleotides align to TRBD2. Germline CDR1 is MNHEY and CDR2 is SMNVEV (reference sequence). With V trimmed by 3 bases and J by 10 bases, 12 bases remained unmatched. The CDR3 extends over 15 amino acids. CDR3 nucleotides: TGTGCCAGCAGTTTGGGTGCGGGAGGGCCGCGTTTCCAGTACTTC. Amino acid sequence: CASSLGAGGPRFQYF.

This clonotype was seen many times. This rearrangement joins TRBV7-9 to TRBJ2-3, with TRBD2 matching 9 bases. The CDR3 spans 16 residues. After removal of 5 bases from V and 3 bases from J, the junction contained 9 bases not matched to a gene. Germline CDR1 is SEHNR and CDR2 is FQNEAQ (reference sequence). In nucleotides, the CDR3 is TGTGCCAGCAGCGCGACAGCGGGAGGACAGACAGATACGCAGTATTTT. Protein: CASSATAGGQTDTQYF.

This clonotype came up many times. The chain joins TRBV4-1 to TRBJ2-4; D is perhaps TRBD1 (5 bases). The CDR3 is 14 amino acids. Trimming shortened V by 3 bases and J by 5 bases, and 11 bases separated the two germline ends. Germline V lookup: CDR1 MGHRA, CDR2 YSYEKL. In DNA, the CDR3 is TGCGCCAGCAGCCAGTTCGCAGGGCAAAACATTCAGTACTTC. It translates to CASSQFAGQNIQYF.

This clonotype has at least ten counts. This chain links TRBV27 with TRBJ2-7, with TRBD1 matching 10 bases. The CDR3 runs 17 residues. Per the germline V gene, CDR1 is MNHEY and CDR2 is SMNVEV (reference sequence). With 3 bases clipped from V and 7 bases from J, the junction kept 15 bases outside the gene matches. CDR3 amino acids: CASSFGRGQGTLFEQYF. DNA for the CDR3: TGTGCCAGCAGTTTTGGAAGGGGACAGGGGACCTTGTTTGAGCAGTACTTC.

Note on this clonotype: This clone may be a read error of a much larger clone one base away. CDR3 amino acids: CASSLSGTSGRVHYNEQFF. The DNA for the CDR3 is TGTGCCAGCAGCCTTTCCGGGACTAGCGGGAGGGTCCACTACAATGAGCAGTTCTTC. The chain combines TRBV6-1 with TRBJ2-1, with 16 bases that match TRBD2. After removal of 6 bases from V and 3 bases from J, the junction contained 11 bases not matched to a gene. CDR1 and CDR2 (germline): MNHNS, SASEGT. The CDR3 is 19 residues long.

This clonotype was detected many times. V usage is TRBV27 and J usage is TRBJ2-7; 9 nucleotides agree with TRBD2. The CDR3 loop spans 13 amino acids. Per the germline V gene, CDR1 is MNHEY and CDR2 is SMNVEV (reference sequence). With 2 bases clipped from V and 7 bases from J, the junction kept 3 bases outside the gene matches. The CDR3 region has the DNA TGTGCCAGCAGTTTACTAGCGGGAATTGAGCAGTACTTC. Translation: CASSLLAGIEQYF.